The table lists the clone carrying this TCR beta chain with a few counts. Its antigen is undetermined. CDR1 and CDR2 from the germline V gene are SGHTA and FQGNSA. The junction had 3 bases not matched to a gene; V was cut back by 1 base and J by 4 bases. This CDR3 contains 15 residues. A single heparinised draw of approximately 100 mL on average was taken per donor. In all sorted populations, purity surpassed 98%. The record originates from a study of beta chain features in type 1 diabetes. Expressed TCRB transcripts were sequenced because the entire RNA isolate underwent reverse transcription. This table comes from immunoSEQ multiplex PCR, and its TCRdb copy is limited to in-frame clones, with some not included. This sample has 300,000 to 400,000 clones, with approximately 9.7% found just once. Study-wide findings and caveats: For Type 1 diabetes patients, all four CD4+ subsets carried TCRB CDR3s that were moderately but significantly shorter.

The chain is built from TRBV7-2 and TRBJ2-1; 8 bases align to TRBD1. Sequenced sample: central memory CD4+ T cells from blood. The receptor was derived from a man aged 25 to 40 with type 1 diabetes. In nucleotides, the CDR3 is TGTGCCAGCAGCTTAGAAGGGACAGGTTACAATGAGCAGTTCTTC. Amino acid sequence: CASSLEGTGYNEQFF.